This TCR beta chain came from a study of blood T cells in healthy people across ages. Findings and limits, study-wide: Observed TCR beta diversity showed a strong correlation with the percentage of naive T cells as measured by flow cytometry.

Primers used in a second PCR of roughly 7 to 12 cycles were a sample-barcoded 5' primer and a J-beta primer mix. Tags on each cDNA molecule came from a template-switch adaptor with 12 random nucleotides. TCRdb recomputed calls from the 5' RACE reads with MiXCR, one row per CDR3 protein. This sample has about 1.8 million distinct CDR3 sequences, with around 48% found just once. CDR1 and CDR2 (germline): SQVTM, ANQGSEA. Trimming cost V 6 bases and J 6 bases, with 14 bases left between them. This CDR3 contains 12 residues. Note on this clonotype: The target antigen is unknown.

Specimen: blood. This clonotype was obtained from a woman aged 35 to 49 in good health. The genes are TRBV29-1 and TRBJ1-1; possibly TRBD1 for D (5 bases). This CDR3 reads CSVPLVGAEAFF. For the CDR3, the DNA is TGCAGCGTACCACTGGTAGGGGCTGAAGCTTTCTTT.